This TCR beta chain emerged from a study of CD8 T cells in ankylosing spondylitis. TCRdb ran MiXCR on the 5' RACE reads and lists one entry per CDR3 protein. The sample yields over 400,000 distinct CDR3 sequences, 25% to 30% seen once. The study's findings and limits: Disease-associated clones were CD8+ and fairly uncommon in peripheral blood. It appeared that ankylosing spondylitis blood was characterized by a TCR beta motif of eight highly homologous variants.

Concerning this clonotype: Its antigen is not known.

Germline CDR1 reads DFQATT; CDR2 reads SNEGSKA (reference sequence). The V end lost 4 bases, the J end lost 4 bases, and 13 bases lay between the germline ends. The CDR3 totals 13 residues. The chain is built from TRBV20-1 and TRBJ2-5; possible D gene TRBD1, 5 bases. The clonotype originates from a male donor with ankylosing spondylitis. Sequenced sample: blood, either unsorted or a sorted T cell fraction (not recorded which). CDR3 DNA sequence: TGCAGTGCTACGAGACAGTCGTCAGAGACCCAGTACTTC. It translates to CSATRQSSETQYF.